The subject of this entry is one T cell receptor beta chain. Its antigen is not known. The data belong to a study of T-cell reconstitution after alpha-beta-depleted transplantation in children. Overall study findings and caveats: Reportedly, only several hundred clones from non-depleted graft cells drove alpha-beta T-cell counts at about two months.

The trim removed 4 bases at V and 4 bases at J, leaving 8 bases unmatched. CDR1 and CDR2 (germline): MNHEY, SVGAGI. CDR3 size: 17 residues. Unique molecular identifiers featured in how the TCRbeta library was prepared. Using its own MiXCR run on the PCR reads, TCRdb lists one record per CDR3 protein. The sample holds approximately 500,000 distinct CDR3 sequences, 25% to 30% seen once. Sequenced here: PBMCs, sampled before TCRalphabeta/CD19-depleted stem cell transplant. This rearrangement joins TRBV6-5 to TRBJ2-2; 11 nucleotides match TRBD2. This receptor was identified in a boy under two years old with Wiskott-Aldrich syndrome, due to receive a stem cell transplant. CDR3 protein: CASSSPTGLAATGELFF. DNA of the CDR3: TGTGCCAGCAGTTCCCCCACGGGACTAGCGGCCACCGGGGAGCTGTTTTTT.